This TCR beta chain was observed in a study of control samples from healthy donors and cancer patients. This clone has just one count. Measured with immunoSEQ multiplex PCR; TCRdb has only the in-frame clones, and not every one. The table lists fewer than 15,000 clones, 94% of them singletons. J gave up 1 base and V 6 bases, and 6 bases lay outside the gene matches. This CDR3 is 17 amino acids long. Germline V gene lookup returns CDR1 SNHLY and CDR2 FYNNEI. The chain links TRBV2 to TRBJ2-2, with 12 nucleotides matching TRBD2. The specimen sequenced was PBMCs. This TCR came from a man in his 70s with head and neck cancer. The CDR3: CASRRLAGAGNTGELFF. The CDR3 DNA reads as TGTGCCAGCAGACGACTAGCGGGGGCCGGGAACACCGGGGAGCTGTTTTTT.